What follows are 23 T cell receptor beta chains derived from one specimen sequenced in a study of T-cell reconstitution after alpha-beta-depleted transplantation in children. Unique molecular identifiers were incorporated during preparation of the TCRbeta library. From the PCR reads, TCRdb called clonotypes with MiXCR, one entry per CDR3 protein. The sample lists hundreds of thousands of distinct CDR3 sequences, 9.5% to 10% occurring once. The sample was PBMCs from the stem cell graft donor, taken from the stem cell graft. The origin of the receptors is a human donor who donated a stem cell graft to a child with SCID.

The J gene is TRBJ1-6, the V gene TRBV14, with no clear D. The V and J ends lost 3 bases and 9 bases respectively, with 3 bases between them. Germline CDR1 SGHDN, CDR2 FVKESK. The CDR3 length is 11 residues. Written as DNA, the CDR3 is TGTGCCAGCAGCCATGGTTCACCCCTCCACTTT. Translation gives CASSHGSPLHF.

This chain uses TRBV20-1 with TRBJ1-6; 7 nucleotides agree with TRBD1. This CDR3 comprises 14 residues. V dropped 4 bases and J dropped 8; count of bases not matched to a gene: 8. From germline, CDR1 is DFQATT and CDR2 SNEGSKA (reference sequence). CDR3 region: CSAKGTANYSPLHF. The CDR3 nucleotides are TGCAGTGCTAAGGGGACAGCTAATTATTCACCCCTCCACTTT.

This clonotype turned up a few times. The chain is built from TRBV4-2 and TRBJ2-1; TRBD2 aligns across 7 bases. With 8 bases clipped from V and 4 bases from J, the junction kept 8 bases outside the gene matches. The length of the CDR3 is 14 residues. The germline gives CDR1 LGHNA, CDR2 YNFKEQ. CDR3 protein: CASGRAGKYNEQFF. The CDR3 coding sequence is TGTGCCAGCGGGCGAGCGGGAAAATACAATGAGCAGTTCTTC.

The chain has TRBV5-1 and TRBJ2-7; tentatively, D is TRBD1 or TRBD2 (5 bases each). The CDR3 runs 14 residues. The V gene's germline CDR1 is SGHRS and CDR2 YFSETQ. With 0 bases removed from V and 1 base from J, the gap between germline ends came to 8 bases. As DNA, the CDR3 is TGCGCCAGCAGCTTGGACGGGGCTTCCTACGAGCAGTACTTC. Translation gives CASSLDGASYEQYF.

Points on this clonotype: At one end the junction does not follow the germline gene, possibly because of a read error. CDR3 DNA: TGCGCCAGCAGCCAAGCGGCAGGATCCTACGACCAGTACTTC. Its translation: CASSQAAGSYDQYF. The genes are TRBV4-1 and TRBJ2-7; D gene unclear. The CDR3 length is 14 residues. Germline V gives CDR1 MGHRA, CDR2 YSYEKL.

The sample holds many counts of this clonotype. The chain couples TRBV20-1 to TRBJ2-2, with 11 positions matching TRBD2. The CDR3 runs 19 residues. V was clipped by 3 bases and J by 4 bases; unmatched bases: 16. Germline V gene lookup returns CDR1 DFQATT and CDR2 SNEGSKA (reference sequence). The CDR3 sequence: CSASPLGSSGGRGTGELFF. CDR3 nucleotide sequence: TGCAGTGCTAGTCCCTTAGGGTCTAGCGGGGGGCGGGGCACCGGGGAGCTGTTTTTT.

The CDR3 protein is CASSQEGGGSYNEQFF. CDR3 sequence (DNA): TGTGCCAGCAGCCAAGAAGGGGGCGGCTCCTACAATGAGCAGTTCTTC. The V gene is TRBV4-2, the J gene TRBJ2-1; 7 positions agree with TRBD1. CDR1 LGHNA and CDR2 YNFKEQ come from the germline V gene. V dropped 0 bases and J dropped 0; count of bases not matched to a gene: 2. The CDR3 is made up of 16 amino acids.

This clonotype has just a few counts. This chain uses TRBV6-1 with TRBJ2-1, with a weak D call TRBD1 (6 bases). CDR3 length: 12 amino acids. Germline-derived CDR1 and CDR2 are MNHNS and SASEGT. Between the trimmed V and J ends, which lost 2 bases and 12 bases, there was a span of 11 bases. The CDR3 loop reads CASSELGAPQFF. The CDR3 region has the DNA TGTGCCAGCAGTGAATTGGGGGCCCCGCAGTTCTTC.

This clonotype has more than one count but fewer than ten. J is TRBJ2-3 and V is TRBV9, with 9 bases matching TRBD2. This CDR3 is 16 amino acids long. Germline-derived CDR1 and CDR2 are SGDLS and YYNGEE. Trimming at V came to 0 bases and at J to 0 bases, leaving 2 bases not matched to a gene. In DNA form, the CDR3 reads TGTGCCAGCAGCGTAGTTAGCGGGGGAAGCACAGATACGCAGTATTTT. Protein product: CASSVVSGGSTDTQYF.

The chain recombines TRBV19 with TRBJ2-3; TRBD2 is a possible D gene (5 bases). The CDR3 extends over 14 amino acids. V shed 5 bases and J shed 0 bases, with 9 bases lying between them. Germline CDR1 reads LNHDA; CDR2 reads SQIVND (reference sequence). The CDR3 DNA reads TGTGCCAGTAGTCCAACTAGTAGCACAGATACGCAGTATTTT. Translation gives CASSPTSSTDTQYF.

This clonotype occurred a few times. The genes are TRBV3-1 and TRBJ2-1; 7 bases match TRBD1. V trimming: 4 bases; J trimming: 2 bases; junction bases outside the gene matches: 5. CDR1 is LGHDT, CDR2 YNNKEL, per germline (reference sequence). The CDR3 is 15 residues long. CDR3 DNA sequence: TGTGCCAGCAGCCCACCCGGGACAGCCTACAATGAGCAGTTCTTC. Its protein product is CASSPPGTAYNEQFF.

This clonotype has at least ten counts. The chain joins TRBV25-1 to TRBJ1-2; 7 nucleotides match TRBD1. Germline values: CDR1 MGHDK, CDR2 SYGVNS. After removal of 1 base from V and 4 bases from J, the junction contained 0 bases not matched to a gene. The CDR3 spans 13 residues. The CDR3 coding sequence is TGTGCCAGCAGTGAATCAGGGGGCTATGGCTACACCTTC. This encodes CASSESGGYGYTF.

This clonotype came up a few times. The V gene is TRBV7-6, the J gene TRBJ1-1; 8 bases match TRBD1. The CDR3 spans 14 residues. After removal of 7 bases from V and 1 base from J, the junction contained 5 bases not matched to a gene. The germline gives CDR1 SGHVS, CDR2 FNYEAQ. The CDR3 nucleotides read TGTGCCAGCAACACAGGGGGTCCGAACACTGAAGCTTTCTTT. It translates to CASNTGGPNTEAFF.

This sequence joins TRBV2 and TRBJ1-2, with 8 bases matching TRBD1. This CDR3 is built from 12 residues. Germline lookup yields CDR1 SNHLY and CDR2 FYNNEI. V was clipped by 7 bases and J by 5 bases; unmatched bases: 3. The CDR3 loop is CASNTGGYGYTF. The DNA for the CDR3 is TGTGCCAGCAACACAGGGGGTTATGGCTACACCTTC.

This clonotype was observed at least ten times. The chain joins TRBV5-1 to TRBJ2-1, with TRBD2 identical over 14 bases. This CDR3 comprises 15 residues. Trimming took 4 bases from V and 8 from J; bases not matched to a gene: 5. CDR1 is SGHRS, CDR2 YFSETQ, per germline. CDR3 sequence (DNA): TGCGCCAGCAGCGAAGGGACTAGCGGGGGCCATGAGCAGTTCTTC. Its translation is CASSEGTSGGHEQFF.

The J gene is TRBJ2-5, the V gene TRBV5-6, with D possibly matching TRBD1 (6 bases). Trimming cost V 4 bases and J 3 bases, with 10 bases left between them. Germline V gives CDR1 SGHDT, CDR2 YYEEEE. CDR3 length equals 13 residues. The CDR3 DNA reads TGTGCCAGCAGCCGGACAGTCGAAGAGACCCAGTACTTC. Protein: CASSRTVEETQYF. Combining the CDR3 with reference TRBV5-6 and TRBJ2-5 gives the whole variable domain DAGVTQSPTHLIKTRGQQVTLRCSPKSGHDTVSWYQQALGQGPQFIFQYYEEEERQRGNFPDRFSGHQFPNYSSELNVNALLLGDSALYLCASSRTVEETQYFGPGTRLLVL.

This clonotype was found many times. The chain is built from TRBV25-1 and TRBJ2-5; D assignment may be TRBD1 or TRBD2 (7 bases each). Germline CDR1 reads MGHDK; CDR2 reads SYGVNS. The CDR3 length is 15 residues. V lost 4 bases to trimming and J lost 5 bases, with 17 bases between them. CDR3 sequence reads: CASSAPRGGPETQYF. CDR3 coding DNA: TGTGCCAGCAGTGCCCCCAGGGGGGGTCCGGAGACCCAGTACTTC.

Written as DNA, the CDR3 is TGTGCCAGCAGCTCGCCCCTGGGGCCAGATACGCAGTATTTT. Amino acids: CASSSPLGPDTQYF. The V gene is TRBV13, the J gene TRBJ2-3; weak D call: TRBD1 (5 bases). V lost 4 bases to trimming and J lost 4 bases, with 12 bases between them. CDR3 size: 14 residues. Germline assignment: CDR1 PRHDT and CDR2 FYEKMQ (reference sequence).

This clonotype was seen a few times. The chain is built from TRBV20-1 and TRBJ2-3; D uncertain. V lost 3 bases, J lost 3 bases, and 10 bases lay in between. CDR3 length equals 13 residues. From germline, CDR1 is DFQATT and CDR2 SNEGSKA (reference sequence). CDR3 residues: CSARFPGTDTQYF. CDR3 sequence (DNA): TGCAGTGCTAGGTTCCCCGGGACAGATACGCAGTATTTT.

The table lists this clonotype with a few counts. The genes are TRBV2 and TRBJ2-7; a weak D match, TRBD1 (6 bases). Trimming pared 8 bases from V and 1 base from J, leaving 15 bases between. From germline, CDR1 is SNHLY and CDR2 FYNNEI. The CDR3 extends over 14 amino acids. CDR3 sequence reads: CASPGGRGSYEQYF. CDR3 coding DNA: TGTGCCAGCCCTGGGGGCAGGGGATCCTACGAGCAGTACTTC.

The J gene is TRBJ1-4, the V gene TRBV4-1; TRBD1 agrees at 7 bases. The V gene's germline CDR1 is MGHRA and CDR2 YSYEKL. CDR3 length: 18 amino acids. The ends lost 6 bases at V and 4 bases at J; junction bases unmatched: 17. CDR3 amino acids: CASRQPTGPTGDNEKLFF. In nucleotides, the CDR3 is TGCGCCAGCAGACAACCGACAGGGCCGACTGGGGATAATGAAAAACTGTTTTTT.

This clonotype was counted at least ten times. This chain uses TRBV20-1 with TRBJ1-1; D is unresolved. V lost 0 bases and J lost 1, with 9 bases in between. This CDR3 is 14 amino acids long. The germline V gene has CDR1 DFQATT and CDR2 SNEGSKA (reference sequence). CDR3 DNA sequence: TGCAGTGCTAGAGATTTTTTGGCGAACACTGAAGCTTTCTTT. It translates to CSARDFLANTEAFF.

This clonotype was detected only a few times. This chain links TRBV27 with TRBJ2-1; TRBD2 agrees at 13 bases. This CDR3 comprises 14 residues. Losses at the gene ends were 5 bases for V and 8 bases for J; bases not matched to a gene: 3. Germline V CDR1 and CDR2: MNHEY, SMNVEV (reference sequence). CDR3 region: CASSLGTSGDEQFF. CDR3 sequence (DNA): TGTGCCAGCAGTCTAGGGACTAGCGGGGATGAGCAGTTCTTC.